This is a list of T cell receptor beta chains from one sample in a study of a mutant IDH1 vaccine in newly diagnosed glioma. Their antigens are not known. TCRdb keeps only in-frame clones here, not all; method: immunoSEQ multiplex PCR. The sample has approximately 50,000 clones; about three quarters are singletons. Specimen: PBMCs, collected from a glioma patient whose treatment included an IDH1 peptide vaccine. The receptors were sampled from a woman aged 40-49 years with glioma. Some clones in this sample may be carry-over from other donors' samples. CDR3s include the opening cysteine and the closing phenylalanine or tryptophan. A D gene is named only where the DNA matches it firmly. The size of a clone is reported for some rows only, either as once, few or many, or as a class for expanded clones.

size,D,J,V,DNA,CDR3
-,TRBD1,TRBJ2-7,TRBV5-1,TGCGCCAGCAGAACGGGACAGTATTCATCCTACGAGCAGTACTTC,CASRTGQYSSYEQYF
-,-,TRBJ2-5,TRBV5-6,TGTGCCAGCAGCTTGTGGCCCCTCGAGACCCAGTACTTC,CASSLWPLETQYF
-,-,TRBJ2-7,TRBV10-3,TGTGCTATCAGTGATTCGGTAAGGGCTTCCGAGCAGTACTTC,CAISDSVRASEQYF
-,TRBD2,TRBJ2-2,TRBV5-1,TGCGCCAGCAGCTTGACCCCCCCCGGGGGGACTAGCGCCGGGGGTAAGGGCGGGGAGCTGTTTTTT,CASSLTPPGGTSAGGKGGELFF
-,-,TRBJ1-1,TRBV6-5,TGTGCCAGCAGTTATGCGATTCACACTGAAGCTTTCTTT,CASSYAIHTEAFF
few,-,TRBJ2-1,TRBV9,TGTGCCAGCAGCGTAGACCCCGCAACAGGGAATGAGCAGTTCTTC,CASSVDPATGNEQFF
-,TRBD1,TRBJ1-5,TRBV2,TGTGCCAGCAGACAGGGGGTCTTGAGCAATCAGCCCCAGCATTTT,CASRQGVLSNQPQHF
-,-,TRBJ2-1,TRBV4-2,TGTGCCAGCAGCCTCGGAGGGGTCTACAATGAGCAGTTCTTC,CASSLGGVYNEQFF
once,-,TRBJ1-2,TRBV21-1,TGTGCCAGCAGCAACTGGACAGGGTATCTTGGAGGCTACACCTTC,CASSNWTGYLGGYTF
-,TRBD2,TRBJ2-7,TRBV4-1,TGCGCCAGCAGCCCGGGGGGGACCTACGAGCAGTACTTC,CASSPGGTYEQYF
once,TRBD2,TRBJ2-7,TRBV10-2,TGCGCCAGCAGTCTTACTAGCGGGGTAGCCTACGAGCAGTACTTC,CASSLTSGVAYEQYF
-,-,TRBJ1-1,TRBV7-8,TGTGCCAGCAGCTTAGTTTACGAGATTATGAACACTGAAGCTTTCTTT,CASSLVYEIMNTEAFF
-,-,TRBJ1-2,TRBV6-5,TGTGCCAGCAGTTACCACCTGGGATCCCGCTACACCTTC,CASSYHLGSRYTF
-,-,TRBJ1-2,TRBV28,TGTGCCAGCAGTTTACAGGGAAGCTATGGCTACACCTTC,CASSLQGSYGYTF
-,-,TRBJ2-7,TRBV6-5,TGTGCCAGCAGTTCCGGGGACTTGCGCTCCTACGAGCAGTACTTC,CASSSGDLRSYEQYF
-,-,TRBJ2-2,TRBV30,TGTGCCCGGAGCCCAGTGAGCACCGGGGAGCTGTTTTTT,CARSPVSTGELFF
once,-,TRBJ1-5,TRBV7-2,TGTGCCAGCAGCCCTGACAGCAATCAGCCCCAGCATTTT,CASSPDSNQPQHF
-,TRBD2,TRBJ2-2,TRBV4-3,TGCGCCAGCAGCAACCTAGCGGGGGCCCTCACCGGGGAGCTGTTTTTT,CASSNLAGALTGELFF
once,-,TRBJ1-1,TRBV7-5,TGTGCCAGAAGCTTAAAGGGACAGGGGGTGACTGAAGCTTTCTTT,CARSLKGQGVTEAFF
-,-,TRBJ1-5,TRBV7-6,TGTGCCAGCAGCCCCGACCGCCCCCAGCCCCAGCATTTT,CASSPDRPQPQHF
-,TRBD1,TRBJ2-7,TRBV15,TGTGCCACCAGAGGGACAGTCTCCTACGAGCAGTACTTC,CATRGTVSYEQYF
-,-,TRBJ1-2,TRBV6-6,TGTGCCAGTGGGTTGATCAGGGTCCTGGACTATGGCTACACCTTC,CASGLIRVLDYGYTF
-,-,TRBJ2-3,TRBV4-2,TGTGCCAGCAGCCAAAGATCAGGGATGAGCACAGATACGCAGTATTTT,CASSQRSGMSTDTQYF
-,-,TRBJ2-5,TRBV28,TGTGCCAGCAGTTCTTATGGGCTAGCGAAAGAGACCCAGTACTTC,CASSSYGLAKETQYF
-,-,TRBJ2-2,TRBV9,TGTGCCAGCAGCGTAGTTTCAGGGACCGGGGAGCTGTTTTTT,CASSVVSGTGELFF
-,TRBD1,TRBJ1-1,TRBV6-1,TGTGCCTGTGGGACAGGAAACACTGAAGCTTTCTTT,CACGTGNTEAFF
once,-,TRBJ1-5,TRBV5-1,TGCGCCAGCAGCTTTGACGGGACCAGCAATCAGCCCCAGCATTTT,CASSFDGTSNQPQHF
-,TRBD2,TRBJ2-7,TRBV6-5,TGTGCCAGCAGTTACTCGGGTCTAGCGGGCGAGCAGTACTTC,CASSYSGLAGEQYF